Following are 16 T cell receptor beta chains from one sample sequenced in a study of blood T cell repertoires in COVID-19. The method was immunoSEQ multiplex PCR; TCRdb's version includes in-frame clones alone and lacks a portion of them. The sample carries 68,000 or so clones, over 75% recorded once. The sample was peripheral blood. These receptors all come from a man between 35 and 55 years old with COVID-19, enrolled during active disease.

V is TRBV6-4 and J is TRBJ2-7; D uncertain. This CDR3 is 16 amino acids long. Germline CDR1 reads MRHNA; CDR2 reads SNTAGT. Trimming took 2 bases from V and 3 from J, leaving 17 bases between them. CDR3: CASSDPQSVNNYEQYF. CDR3 nucleotide sequence: TGTGCCAGCAGTGACCCGCAGTCAGTTAACAACTACGAGCAGTACTTC.

The chain couples TRBV29-1 to TRBJ2-4; 8 nucleotides align to TRBD2. V lost 1 base to trimming and J lost 9 bases; unmatched junction nucleotides: 5. CDR1 and CDR2 (germline): SQVTM, ANQGSEA. CDR3 size: 13 residues. As DNA, the CDR3 is TGCAGCGTTGAAGTAACTAGCGGAGGCATTCAGTACTTC. It specifies CSVEVTSGGIQYF. Using reference TRBV29-1 and TRBJ2-4 for the parts outside the CDR3, the full variable domain is SAVISQKPSRDICQRGTSLTIQCQVDSQVTMMFWYRQQPGQSLTLIATANQGSEATYESGFVIDKFPISRPNLTFSTLTVSNMSPEDSSIYLCSVEVTSGGIQYFGAGTRLSVL.

V usage is TRBV7-8 and J usage is TRBJ2-7; 10 nucleotides align to TRBD2. After removal of 6 bases from V and 2 bases from J, the junction contained 7 bases not matched to a gene. Per germline, CDR1 SGHVS and CDR2 FQNEAQ. The CDR3 length is 15 residues. CDR3 nucleotide sequence: TGTGCCAGCAGTTTTACTAGCGGGGACCCCTACGAGCAGTACTTC. Protein product: CASSFTSGDPYEQYF.

V gene TRBV30 combines with J gene TRBJ1-6; weak D call: TRBD1 (6 bases). CDR1 is GTSNPN and CDR2 is SVGIG in the germline V gene (reference sequence). V lost 3 bases to trimming and J lost 9 bases, with 12 bases between them. The CDR3 covers 13 residues. The CDR3: CAWSKGEGSPLHF. DNA for the CDR3: TGTGCCTGGAGCAAGGGGGAGGGTTCACCCCTCCACTTT.

The V and J genes are TRBV10-3 and TRBJ2-2; 7 nucleotides agree with TRBD2. The junction had 3 bases not matched to a gene; V was cut back by 9 bases and J by 5 bases. CDR3 size: 12 residues. Germline V gives CDR1 ENHRY, CDR2 SYGVKD. The CDR3, as DNA: TGTGCCATACACGGGGGGACCGGGGAGCTGTTTTTT. Its protein is CAIHGGTGELFF.

The CDR3 sequence is CASSLGQVSQAFF. The DNA for the CDR3 is TGTGCCAGCAGTTTAGGACAGGTTTCTCAAGCTTTCTTT. The gene calls are TRBV12-3 or TRBV12-4 and TRBJ1-1, with D possibly TRBD1 on 6 matching bases. V shed 1 base and J shed 9 bases, with 12 bases lying between them. The CDR3 extends over 13 amino acids.

The CDR3 loop reads CASTLIGDYGYTF. The CDR3 bases are TGTGCCAGTACCTTGATAGGGGACTATGGCTACACCTTC. The rearrangement joins TRBV19 to TRBJ1-2, with D possibly TRBD1 on 5 matching bases. CDR1 LNHDA and CDR2 SQIVND come from the germline V gene (reference sequence). Trimming took off 7 bases at V and 3 bases at J, with 12 bases between the two ends. The CDR3 is made up of 13 amino acids.

The J gene is TRBJ2-5, the V gene TRBV2, with D tentatively TRBD1 (5 bases). This CDR3 region has 14 residues. The germline gives CDR1 SNHLY, CDR2 FYNNEI. The V and J ends lost 4 bases and 5 bases respectively, with 14 bases between them. CDR3: CASSVDTVPETQYF. The CDR3 coding sequence is TGTGCCAGCAGTGTGGACACCGTCCCCGAGACCCAGTACTTC.

The V gene is TRBV3-1 (or the pseudogene TRBV3-2), the J gene TRBJ1-1, with D possibly TRBD1 on 5 matching bases. V was pared by 7 bases and J by 5 bases, with 11 bases between. CDR1 and CDR2 from the germline V gene are LGHDT and YNNKEL (reference sequence). This CDR3 contains 12 residues. Here the CDR3 DNA reads TGTGCCAGCAACGGGCGGGGGACTGAAGCTTTCTTT. Translating it yields CASNGRGTEAFF.

CDR3 loop: CASCWQENTEAFF. The CDR3 DNA is TGTGCCAGCTGTTGGCAGGAAAACACTGAAGCTTTCTTT. The chain couples TRBV12-3 or TRBV12-4 to TRBJ1-1, with D unclear. CDR3 size: 13 residues. The ends were cut back, 8 bases at V and 2 bases at J, with 12 bases in the middle.

The chain has TRBV3-1 (or the pseudogene TRBV3-2) and TRBJ1-5, with D possibly TRBD1 on 6 matching bases. The CDR3 loop spans 16 amino acids. Germline V gene lookup returns CDR1 LGHDT and CDR2 YNNKEL (reference sequence). Trimming took off 4 bases at V and 2 bases at J, with 15 bases between the two ends. The CDR3: CASSPTPGHGNQPQHF. In DNA, the CDR3 is TGTGCCAGCAGCCCAACACCGGGACATGGCAATCAGCCCCAGCATTTT.

The V call is TRBV5-4, the J call TRBJ2-1; D might be TRBD1 (6 bases). The CDR3 length is 16 residues. Germline CDR1 is SGHNT and CDR2 is YYREEE (reference sequence). V was pared by 0 bases and J by 7 bases, with 17 bases between. CDR3 nucleotides: TGTGCCAGCAGCTTGGGACTCAGGGCGAGGGGGAATGAGCAGTTCTTC. This encodes CASSLGLRARGNEQFF. Together with reference TRBV5-4 and TRBJ2-1, the CDR3 gives the full variable domain: ETGVTQSPTHLIKTRGQQVTLRCSSQSGHNTVSWYQQALGQGPQFIFQYYREEENGRGNFPPRFSGLQFPNYSSELNVNALELDDSALYLCASSLGLRARGNEQFFGPGTRLTVL.

This chain joins TRBV7-2 and TRBJ1-5; D not resolved. This CDR3 has 14 amino acids. With 5 bases removed from V and 7 bases from J, the gap between germline ends came to 15 bases. Germline CDR1 is SGHTA and CDR2 is FQGNSA. CDR3 loop: CASSLKIYQQPQHF. CDR3 bases: TGTGCCAGCAGCCTTAAGATTTATCAGCAGCCCCAGCATTTT.

V usage is TRBV6-5 and J usage is TRBJ1-1, with D uncertain. Germline V gene sequence: CDR1 MNHEY, CDR2 SVGAGI. CDR3 length equals 13 residues. The V and J ends lost 2 bases and 1 base respectively, with 5 bases between them. This CDR3 is CASSYRQNTEAFF. In nucleotides, the CDR3 is TGTGCCAGCAGTTACAGACAGAACACTGAAGCTTTCTTT.

The chain combines TRBV29-1 with TRBJ1-1; 9 bases are a match to TRBD1. The CDR3 loop spans 14 amino acids. Unmatched junction bases numbered 3, after V lost 4 bases and J lost 0 bases. Germline values: CDR1 SQVTM, CDR2 ANQGSEA. CDR3 region: CSVVGTGMNTEAFF. In DNA, the CDR3 is TGCAGCGTTGTGGGGACAGGGATGAACACTGAAGCTTTCTTT.

The chain employs TRBV2 and TRBJ2-5; TRBD1 matches at 10 bases. CDR3 length equals 15 residues. With V trimmed by 9 bases and J by 4 bases, 11 bases remained unmatched. Germline V gene lookup returns CDR1 SNHLY and CDR2 FYNNEI. The CDR3 DNA is TGTGCCAGTAAGACCATGGGGACAGGGGTAGAGACCCAGTACTTC. Encoded protein: CASKTMGTGVETQYF.